This T cell receptor beta chain was recorded in a study of T-cell memory formation after mild COVID-19. The wider study: Most TCR clusters belonged to a single donor.

As to this clonotype: The antigen remains undetermined.

Findings of the study overall: There was a balanced CD4/CD8 profile in clones contracting day 15 to 85, and later expanders leaned CD4+. CD8+ contracting clones occupied EMRA, while CD4+ ones occupied mainly CM and EM. A second wave of clones peaked on day 37, and their SARS-CoV-2 specificity went unconfirmed.

The germline CDR1 and CDR2 sequences are KGHSH and LQKENI. This CDR3 spans 14 amino acids. The junction had 9 bases not matched to a gene; V was cut back by 6 bases and J by 5 bases. TCRdb analysed the 5' RACE reads with MiXCR anew, one entry per CDR3 protein. The sample lists around 250,000 distinct CDR3 sequences; roughly 9.4% were seen once. This clonotype originated in a man aged 18 to 35 who had mild COVID-19 (a few samples of this study predate the infection). Cell type and time point are not known. The rearrangement uses TRBV18 and TRBJ2-7, with TRBD1 matching 8 bases. Source material: PBMCs or a T cell subset sorted from them (not recorded which). CDR3 coding DNA: TGTGCCAGCTCGCGGGCCGGACAGGGACACGAGCAGTACTTC. It codes for CASSRAGQGHEQYF.